This T cell receptor beta chain was identified during a study of regulatory T cells in long-lasting Graves disease. Broader study findings: Accuracy may have suffered from the small sample size. Persistent patients had more shared public clonotypes (fewer than 3,000) than new patients (about 880).

Library construction for TCR beta used iRepertoire HTBI primers and Arm-PCR of CDR3 regions. MiXCR, applied by TCRdb to the multiplex PCR reads, yields one record per CDR3 protein. The sample yields over 300,000 distinct CDR3 sequences, around 20% seen once. The CDR3 is made up of 15 amino acids. CDR1 and CDR2 from the germline V gene are MNHEY and SMNVEV (reference sequence). Trimming took off 0 bases at V and 6 bases at J, with 14 bases between the two ends. Comments on this clonotype: Its antigen is as yet unknown. This may arise from a read error, as a much more abundant clone is one base away.

Time point described: persistent/refractory GD, antithyroid drugs over 5 years with positive TRAb. There was RNA extracted from PBMCs, and the TCR library was made from it. The V and J genes are TRBV27 and TRBJ1-1; no clear D. Sequencing was performed on peripheral blood mononuclear cells (PBMCs), taken when the disease was refractory, from a patient treated with antithyroid drugs. The receptor's source is a female donor with Graves disease. Here the CDR3 DNA reads TGTGCCAGCAGTTTATCGAGGGAATCGGGCGCTGAAGCTTTCTTT. Translating gives CASSLSRESGAEAFF.